The rows below give T cell receptor beta chains drawn from one sample of a study of blood T cell repertoires in COVID-19. Method: immunoSEQ multiplex PCR; TCRdb's copy keeps in-frame clones and lacks some. The profile shows roughly 120,000 clones, about 74% of them singletons. Sample: peripheral blood. The receptors originated from a man between 65 and 85 years old with acute or convalescent COVID-19. CDR3s include the opening cysteine and the closing phenylalanine or tryptophan. A D gene is named only where the DNA matches it firmly. Clone size is not always given. Where it is, it says once, few, many or a class for expanded clones.

-	TRBD1	15	TRBV5-8	TRBJ2-3	CASSQGQASTDTQYF	TGTGCCAGCAGCCAGGGACAGGCTTCCACAGATACGCAGTATTTT
-	TRBD1	15	TRBV25-1	TRBJ1-4	CASSEQGATNEKLFF	TGTGCCAGCAGTGAACAGGGGGCTACTAATGAAAAACTGTTTTTT
-	-	18	TRBV25-1	TRBJ1-4	CASSVLQLPGTTNEKLFF	TGTGCCAGCAGTGTACTTCAGCTCCCGGGTACAACTAATGAAAAACTGTTTTTT
few	-	14	TRBV28	TRBJ1-3	CASSPGQSGNTIYF	TGTGCCAGCAGTCCCGGACAGTCTGGAAACACCATATATTTT
-	TRBD1	13	TRBV12-3/TRBV12-4	TRBJ2-1	CASSFGQGSEQFF	TGTGCCAGCAGTTTTGGACAGGGTTCTGAGCAGTTCTTC
few	TRBD2	15	TRBV6-5	TRBJ2-1	CASNRPGGSYNEQFF	TGTGCCAGCAACCGACCGGGGGGTTCTTACAATGAGCAGTTCTTC
-	TRBD1	15	TRBV18	TRBJ2-7	CASSPPGQGPYEQYF	TGTGCCAGCTCACCTCCGGGACAGGGTCCCTACGAGCAGTACTTC
-	TRBD2	16	TRBV6-1	TRBJ2-3	CASSETLARYTDTQYF	TGTGCCAGCAGTGAGACACTAGCGCGATACACAGATACGCAGTATTTT
-	TRBD2	15	TRBV7-2	TRBJ2-7	CASSFGGAGGYEQYF	TGTGCCAGCAGCTTCGGAGGAGCGGGAGGCTACGAGCAGTACTTC
-	-	14	TRBV5-8	TRBJ1-1	CASSYPTLNTEAFF	TGTGCCAGCAGCTACCCGACTTTGAACACTGAAGCTTTCTTT
few	-	14	TRBV7-9	TRBJ2-2	CASSLAASTGELFF	TGTGCCAGCAGCTTAGCGGCCAGCACCGGGGAGCTGTTTTTT
-	-	11	TRBV12-3/TRBV12-4	TRBJ2-7	CASRFRSEQYF	TGTGCTAGCAGGTTTCGGTCCGAGCAGTACTTC
few	TRBD2	19	TRBV6-4	TRBJ2-1	CASSDPSWKTSGSENEQFF	TGTGCCAGCAGTGACCCCTCTTGGAAGACTAGCGGGAGTGAAAATGAGCAGTTCTTC
-	-	15	TRBV9	TRBJ2-7	CASSVAAGDLYEQYF	TGTGCCAGCAGCGTAGCGGCAGGGGACCTATACGAGCAGTACTTC
-	-	14	TRBV5-5	TRBJ1-2	CASSAQTASYGYTF	TGTGCCAGCAGCGCCCAGACAGCTAGCTATGGCTACACCTTC
-	TRBD2	13	TRBV3-1/TRBV3-2	TRBJ2-7	CASGLAGVGEQYF	TGTGCCAGCGGACTAGCGGGAGTAGGAGAGCAGTACTTC
-	-	15	TRBV7-9	TRBJ1-1	CASSLKTDVNTEAFF	TGTGCCAGCAGCCTAAAGACAGATGTGAACACTGAAGCTTTCTTT